This T cell receptor (beta chain) appears in the sequencing data of a study of graft-versus-host responses after intestinal transplantation. Study at large: Transplantation in recipients was multivisceral, liver-intestinal, or isolated intestinal. Tacrolimus plus steroids were given to all recipients for two to three years, preceded by anti-thymocyte globulin induction. Study-wide results and limits: Those patients showing graft-donor T cell macrochimerism displayed high graft-versus-host to host-versus-graft clonal ratios in allografts. In recipient marrow, GvH clones were found, and some appeared first in ileum or blood.

This clone was observed a single time. What it binds is not known. Repertoires were generated with immunoSEQ multiplex PCR, while TCRdb's copy carries only in-frame clones and drops some. The repertoire holds 74,000 or so clones, with approximately 92% as singletons. CDR3 length equals 12 residues. Trimming removed 0 bases at V and 5 bases at J, with 4 bases between. Germline CDR1 is LNHNV and CDR2 is YYDKDF (reference sequence). This chain links TRBV15 with TRBJ2-5; D unclear. This sequence originates from a human patient who received an intestinal transplant, so some T cells may come from the graft donor. Sequences were derived from PBMCs, sampled 98 days after intestinal transplantation. The CDR3 DNA sequence: TGTGCCACCAGCAGAGATTTGGAGACCCAGTACTTC. Translated: CATSRDLETQYF.